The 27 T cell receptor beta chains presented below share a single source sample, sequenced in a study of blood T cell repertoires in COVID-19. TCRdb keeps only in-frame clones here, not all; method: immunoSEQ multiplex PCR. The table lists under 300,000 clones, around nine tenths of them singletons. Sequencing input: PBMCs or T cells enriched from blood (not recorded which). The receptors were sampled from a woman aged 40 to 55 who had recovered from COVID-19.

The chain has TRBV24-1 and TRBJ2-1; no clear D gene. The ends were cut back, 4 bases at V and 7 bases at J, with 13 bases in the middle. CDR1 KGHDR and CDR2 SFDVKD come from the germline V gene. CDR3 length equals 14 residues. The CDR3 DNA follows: TGTGCCACCAGTGAGTCCCCGGGTAGGAATGAGCAGTTCTTC. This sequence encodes CATSESPGRNEQFF.

CDR3 coding DNA: TGCAGTGCTAGTCTAACCGGGACAGGGGGAGAGACCCAGTACTTC. It specifies CSASLTGTGGETQYF. This chain links TRBV20-1 with TRBJ2-5; 11 bases fit TRBD1. The length of the CDR3 is 15 residues. After removal of 3 bases from V and 4 bases from J, the junction contained 7 bases not matched to a gene. Per the germline V gene, CDR1 is DFQATT and CDR2 is SNEGSKA (reference sequence).

CDR3 DNA sequence: TGCGCCAGCAGCCATGCCGACAGCAGAGTTTCAGCTCAGCCCCAGCATTTT. Amino acid sequence: CASSHADSRVSAQPQHF. The chain couples TRBV4-1 to TRBJ1-5; D possibly corresponds to TRBD1 (5 bases). Trimming left V 3 bases short and J 6 bases short, with 21 bases between. CDR1 and CDR2 (germline): MGHRA, YSYEKL. CDR3 length equals 17 residues.

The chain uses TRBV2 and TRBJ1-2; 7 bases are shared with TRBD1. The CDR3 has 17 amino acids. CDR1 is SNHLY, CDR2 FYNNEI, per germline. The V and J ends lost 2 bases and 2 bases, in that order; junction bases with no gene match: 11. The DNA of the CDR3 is TGTGCCAGCAGTGAATGGGGACAGCTCAGTCAAAACTATGGCTACACCTTC. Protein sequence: CASSEWGQLSQNYGYTF.

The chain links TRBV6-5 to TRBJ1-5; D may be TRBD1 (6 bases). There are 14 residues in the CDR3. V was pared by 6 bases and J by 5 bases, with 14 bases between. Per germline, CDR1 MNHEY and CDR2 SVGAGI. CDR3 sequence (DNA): TGTGCCAGCAGCTCGACAGGAAGGGATCAGCCCCAGCATTTT. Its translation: CASSSTGRDQPQHF.

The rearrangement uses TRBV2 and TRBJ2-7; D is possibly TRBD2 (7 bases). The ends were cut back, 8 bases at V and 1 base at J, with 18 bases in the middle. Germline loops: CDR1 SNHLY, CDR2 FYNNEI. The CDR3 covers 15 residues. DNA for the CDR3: TGTGCCAGCGGGGGCCGAACTAGCGCGTCCTACGAGCAGTACTTC. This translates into CASGGRTSASYEQYF.

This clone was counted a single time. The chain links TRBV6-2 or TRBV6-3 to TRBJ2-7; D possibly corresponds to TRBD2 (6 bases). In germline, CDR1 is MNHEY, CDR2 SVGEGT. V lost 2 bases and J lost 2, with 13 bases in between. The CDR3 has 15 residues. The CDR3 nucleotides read TGTGCCAGCAGTTACAGGGGAGGATTGGCCTACGAGCAGTACTTC. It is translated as CASSYRGGLAYEQYF.

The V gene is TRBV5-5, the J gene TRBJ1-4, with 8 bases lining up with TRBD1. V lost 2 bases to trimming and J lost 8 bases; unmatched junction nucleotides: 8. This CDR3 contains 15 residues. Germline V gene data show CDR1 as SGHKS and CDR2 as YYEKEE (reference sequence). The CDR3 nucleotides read TGTGCCAGCAGCTTTACGGACAGGGTGGAGGAAAAACTGTTTTTT. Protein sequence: CASSFTDRVEEKLFF.

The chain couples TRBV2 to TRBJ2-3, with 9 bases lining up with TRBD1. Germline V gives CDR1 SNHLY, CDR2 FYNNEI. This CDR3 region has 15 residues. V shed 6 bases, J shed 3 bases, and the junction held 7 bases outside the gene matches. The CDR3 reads CASRPGQGITDTQYF. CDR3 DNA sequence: TGTGCCAGCAGACCGGGACAGGGAATTACAGATACGCAGTATTTT.

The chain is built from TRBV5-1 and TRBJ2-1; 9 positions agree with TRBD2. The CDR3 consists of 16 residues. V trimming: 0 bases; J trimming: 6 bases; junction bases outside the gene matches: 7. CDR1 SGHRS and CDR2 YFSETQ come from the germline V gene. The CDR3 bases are TGCGCCAGCAGCTTGGAAGTAGCGGGGGTGATCAATGAGCAGTTCTTC. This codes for CASSLEVAGVINEQFF.

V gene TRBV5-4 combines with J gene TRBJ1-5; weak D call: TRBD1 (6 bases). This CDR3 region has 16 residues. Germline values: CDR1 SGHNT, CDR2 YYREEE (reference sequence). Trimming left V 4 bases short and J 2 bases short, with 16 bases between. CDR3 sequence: CASSRRQDGGNQPQHF. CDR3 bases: TGTGCCAGCAGCCGACGACAGGATGGGGGCAATCAGCCCCAGCATTTT.

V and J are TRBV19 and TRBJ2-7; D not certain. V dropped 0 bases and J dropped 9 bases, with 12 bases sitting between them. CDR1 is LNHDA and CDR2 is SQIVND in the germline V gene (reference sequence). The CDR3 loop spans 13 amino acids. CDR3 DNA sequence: TGTGCCAGTAGTATAGATCGTCAGGCACGGCAGTACTTC. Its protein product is CASSIDRQARQYF.

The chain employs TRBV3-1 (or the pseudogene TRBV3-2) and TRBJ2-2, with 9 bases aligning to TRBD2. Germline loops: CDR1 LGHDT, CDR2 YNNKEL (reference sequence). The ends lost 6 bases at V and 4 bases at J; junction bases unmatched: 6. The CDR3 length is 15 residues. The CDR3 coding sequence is TGTGCCAGCAGTCTAGCGGGATGGGGCACCGGGGAGCTGTTTTTT. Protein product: CASSLAGWGTGELFF.

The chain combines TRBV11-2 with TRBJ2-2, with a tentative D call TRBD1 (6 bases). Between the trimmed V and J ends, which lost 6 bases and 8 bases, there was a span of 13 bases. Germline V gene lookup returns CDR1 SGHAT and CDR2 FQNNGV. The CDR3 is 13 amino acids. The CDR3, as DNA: TGTGCCAGCAGGTCACAGGGTCCTGGGGAGCTGTTTTTT. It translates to CASRSQGPGELFF.

CDR3 nucleotide sequence: TGCGCCAGCAGCTTGACGGGAACACGCTACGAGCAGTACTTC. Residues: CASSLTGTRYEQYF. The chain couples TRBV5-1 to TRBJ2-7; the D gene is possibly TRBD2 (5 bases). With 1 base removed from V and 3 bases from J, the gap between germline ends came to 11 bases. CDR3 length: 14 amino acids. From germline, CDR1 is SGHRS and CDR2 YFSETQ. The whole variable domain, remainder taken from reference TRBV5-1 and TRBJ2-7, is KAGVTQTPRYLIKTRGQQVTLSCSPISGHRSVSWYQQTPGQGLQFLFEYFSETQRNKGNFPGRFSGRQFSNSRSEMNVSTLELGDSALYLCASSLTGTRYEQYFGPGTRLTVT.

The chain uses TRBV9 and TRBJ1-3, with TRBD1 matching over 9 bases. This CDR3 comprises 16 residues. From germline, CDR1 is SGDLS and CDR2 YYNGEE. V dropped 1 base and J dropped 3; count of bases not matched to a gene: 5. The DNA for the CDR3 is TGTGCCAGCAGCGTATATAACAGGGGGCTTGGAAACACCATATATTTT. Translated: CASSVYNRGLGNTIYF. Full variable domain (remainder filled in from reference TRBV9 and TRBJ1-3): DSGVTQTPKHLITATGQRVTLRCSPRSGDLSVYWYQQSLDQGLQFLIQYYNGEERAKGNILERFSAQQFPDLHSELNLSSLELGDSALYFCASSVYNRGLGNTIYFGEGSWLTVV.

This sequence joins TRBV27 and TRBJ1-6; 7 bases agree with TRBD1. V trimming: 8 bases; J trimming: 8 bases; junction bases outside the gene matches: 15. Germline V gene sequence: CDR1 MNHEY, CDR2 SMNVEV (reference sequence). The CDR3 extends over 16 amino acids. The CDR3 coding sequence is TGTGCCAGCGGCCCTTCAACAGGGGCGGTTGATTCACCCCTCCACTTT. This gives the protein CASGPSTGAVDSPLHF.

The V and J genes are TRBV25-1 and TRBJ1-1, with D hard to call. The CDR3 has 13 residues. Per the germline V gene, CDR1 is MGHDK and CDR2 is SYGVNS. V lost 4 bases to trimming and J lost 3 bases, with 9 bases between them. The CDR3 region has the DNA TGTGCCAGCAGTGTCGGGAGTTACACTGAAGCTTTCTTT. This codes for CASSVGSYTEAFF.

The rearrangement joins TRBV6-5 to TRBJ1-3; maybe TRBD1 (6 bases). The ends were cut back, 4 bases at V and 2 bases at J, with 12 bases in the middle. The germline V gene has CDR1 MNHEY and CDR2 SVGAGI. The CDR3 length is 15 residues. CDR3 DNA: TGTGCCAGCAGTTCGGACAGAAGCACTGGAAACACCATATATTTT. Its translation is CASSSDRSTGNTIYF.

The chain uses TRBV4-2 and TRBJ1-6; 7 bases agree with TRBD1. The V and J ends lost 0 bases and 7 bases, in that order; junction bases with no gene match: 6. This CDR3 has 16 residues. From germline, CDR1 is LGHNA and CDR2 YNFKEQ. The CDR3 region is CASSQDEGTANSPLHF. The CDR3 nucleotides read TGTGCCAGCAGCCAAGACGAGGGGACAGCGAATTCACCCCTCCACTTT.

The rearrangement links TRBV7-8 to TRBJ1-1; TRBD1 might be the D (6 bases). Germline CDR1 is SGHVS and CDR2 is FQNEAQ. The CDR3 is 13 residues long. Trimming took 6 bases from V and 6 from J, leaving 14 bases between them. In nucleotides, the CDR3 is TGTGCCAGCAGTTTCTCAGGGGTTTCTGAAGCTTTCTTT. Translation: CASSFSGVSEAFF.

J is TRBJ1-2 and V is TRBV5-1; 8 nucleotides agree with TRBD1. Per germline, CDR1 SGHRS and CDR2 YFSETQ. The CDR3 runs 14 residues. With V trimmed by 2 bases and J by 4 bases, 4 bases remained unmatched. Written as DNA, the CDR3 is TGCGCCAGCAGCTTAACAGGGGGACGCTATGGCTACACCTTC. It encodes CASSLTGGRYGYTF.

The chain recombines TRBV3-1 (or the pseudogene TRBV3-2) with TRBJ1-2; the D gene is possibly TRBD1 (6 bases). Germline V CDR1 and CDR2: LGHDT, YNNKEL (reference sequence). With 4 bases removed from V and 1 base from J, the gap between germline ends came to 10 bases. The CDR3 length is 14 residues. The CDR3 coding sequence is TGTGCCAGCAGCCCGACAGGAGTTAACTATGGCTACACCTTC. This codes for CASSPTGVNYGYTF.

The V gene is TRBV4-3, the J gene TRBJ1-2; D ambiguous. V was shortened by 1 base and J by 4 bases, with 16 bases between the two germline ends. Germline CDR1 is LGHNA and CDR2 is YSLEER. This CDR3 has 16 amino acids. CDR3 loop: CASSQAATREPYGYTF. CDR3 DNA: TGCGCCAGCAGCCAAGCAGCCACTAGGGAGCCCTATGGCTACACCTTC.

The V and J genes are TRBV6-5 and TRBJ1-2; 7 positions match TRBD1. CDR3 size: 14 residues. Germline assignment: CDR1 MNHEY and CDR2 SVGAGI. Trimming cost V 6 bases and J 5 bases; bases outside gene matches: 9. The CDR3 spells CASSRQGAKYGYTF. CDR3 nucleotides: TGTGCCAGCAGCCGACAGGGCGCGAAGTATGGCTACACCTTC.

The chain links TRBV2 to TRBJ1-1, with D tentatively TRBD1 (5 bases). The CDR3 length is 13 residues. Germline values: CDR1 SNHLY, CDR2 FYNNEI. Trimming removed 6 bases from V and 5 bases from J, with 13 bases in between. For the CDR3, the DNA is TGTGCCAGCAGGGGCGCGGGGGTGACTGAAGCTTTCTTT. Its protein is CASRGAGVTEAFF. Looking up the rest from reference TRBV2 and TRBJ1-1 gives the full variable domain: EPEVTQTPSHQVTQMGQEVILRCVPISNHLYFYWYRQILGQKVEFLVSFYNNEISEKSEIFDDQFSVERPDGSNFTLKIRSTKLEDSAMYFCASRGAGVTEAFFGQGTRLTVV.

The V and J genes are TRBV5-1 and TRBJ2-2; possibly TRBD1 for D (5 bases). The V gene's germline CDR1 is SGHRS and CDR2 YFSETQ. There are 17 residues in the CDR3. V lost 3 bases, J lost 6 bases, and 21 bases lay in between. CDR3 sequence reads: CASSSMGQPSKAGELFF. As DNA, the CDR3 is TGCGCCAGCAGCTCCATGGGGCAGCCCTCGAAGGCCGGGGAGCTGTTTTTT.